The rows below give T cell receptor beta chains drawn from one sample of a study of blood T cell repertoires in COVID-19. The method was immunoSEQ multiplex PCR; TCRdb's version includes in-frame clones alone and lacks a portion of them. The sample has 210,000 or so clones, about 83% seen once; the top ten hold around 1.3%. Material for sequencing was peripheral blood. The receptors come from a woman aged 25-40 years with COVID-19, enrolled during active disease. Both conserved end residues are trimmed from each CDR3.

>TRBV2
ASGLGGNTGELF
>TRBV10-3
AISEGRGDTDTQY
>TRBV20-1
SASQGVNSNQPQH
>TRBV28
ASNLQGANYGYT
>TRBV4-2
ASSQDLAGSGEQY
>TRBV3-1/TRBV3-2
ASSHTRTGGEDTQY
>TRBV3-1/TRBV3-2
ASRDRQATVGNTIY
>TRBV4-2
ASSWREGYSYEQY
>TRBV27
ASSRSTGKYTEAF
>TRBV4-1
ASSFQDRASEKLF
>TRBV5-1
ASSIGGLGTEAF
>TRBV19
ASSIEAASYEQY
>TRBV19
ASHPRESDYGYT
>TRBV2
ASSEGLAGSEQF
>TRBV9
ASSVVAGGMSDTQY
>TRBV28
ASSEGRRETEAF
>TRBV6-4
ASSDRGGHTQY
>TRBV5-1
ASSRQGFNTEAF
>TRBV5-5
ASSSGHSGNTIY
>TRBV5-1
ASSLAPSEETQY
>TRBV4-3
ASSQSGARSGNTIY
>TRBV14
ASSQVGQGARETQY
>TRBV11-2
ASSLGGVRDEKLF
>TRBV5-4
ASSLAGGGSTGELF
>TRBV7-2
ASREGQNTEAF
>TRBV5-1
ASRDTGGNTEAF
>TRBV7-9
ASSLEQGGVPLH
>TRBV19
ASSTTGMGLGNQPQH
>TRBV9
ASSATSGGATGRTDTQY
>TRBV9
ASSPHLAGVTDTQY
>TRBV11-3
ASSRGLAGGTGELF
>TRBV30
AWSVEGFGGGIAKNIQY
>TRBV28
ASTSGNYYGYT
>TRBV7-2
ASSFPGGYGYT
>TRBV4-2
ASSQDDGSSYEQY
>TRBV9
ASSVGPLNDEKLF
>TRBV23-1
ASKNRALEQY
>TRBV18
ASSPRREANYGYT
>TRBV9
ASSPHEQGSYEQY
>TRBV7-9
ASSSRTGPTNTEAF
>TRBV12-3/TRBV12-4
ASTGTGSYGYT
>TRBV7-2
ASSLATGAQGYT